These 5 T cell receptor beta chains originate from one sample sequenced in a study of T cells after somatic rescue of genetic block. Only in-frame clones appear in the TCRdb table, and some are missing; sequencing was by immunoSEQ multiplex PCR. Among under 7,500 clones listed, 75% to 85% were seen once. Source material: peripheral blood mononuclear cells (PBMCs). These receptors originate from a boy aged 5-17 years.

The V call is TRBV19, the J call TRBJ2-3; tentatively, D is TRBD1 or TRBD2 (6 bases each). V was cut by 1 base and J by 5 bases, with 16 bases left in between. Germline V gene data show CDR1 as LNHDA and CDR2 as SQIVND (reference sequence). This CDR3 region has 16 residues. The CDR3 DNA sequence: TGTGCCAGTAGTATAGTGGGTGGGGGGCCCGTAGATACGCAGTATTTT. Translating it yields CASSIVGGGPVDTQYF. The full variable domain, completed using reference TRBV19 and TRBJ2-3, is DGGITQSPKYLFRKEGQNVTLSCEQNLNHDAMYWYRQDPGQGLRLIYYSQIVNDFQKGDIAEGYSVSREKKESFPLTVTSAQKNPTAFYLCASSIVGGGPVDTQYFGPGTRLTVL.

This clone has only one observation. V is TRBV7-8 and J is TRBJ1-5; 7 bases are shared with TRBD1. V shed 1 base, J shed 4 bases, and the junction held 13 bases outside the gene matches. The CDR3 has 18 amino acids. CDR1 is SGHVS and CDR2 is FQNEAQ in the germline V gene. The CDR3 here is CASSLGSRGPAFNQPQHF. For the CDR3, the DNA is TGTGCCAGCAGCTTAGGAAGTAGGGGGCCAGCCTTTAATCAGCCCCAGCATTTT. Using reference TRBV7-8 and TRBJ1-5 for the parts outside the CDR3, the full variable domain is GAGVSQSPRYKVAKRGQDVALRCDPISGHVSLFWYQQALGQGPEFLTYFQNEAQLDKSGLPSDRFFAERPEGSVSTLKIQRTQQEDSAVYLCASSLGSRGPAFNQPQHFGDGTRLSIL.

The chain is built from TRBV25-1 and TRBJ1-4, with D perhaps matching TRBD1 (5 bases). Trimming removed 1 base at V and 8 bases at J, with 14 bases between. Germline lookup yields CDR1 MGHDK and CDR2 SYGVNS. The CDR3 contains 15 residues. CDR3: CASSEFTGAYEKLFF. The CDR3 region has the DNA TGTGCCAGCAGTGAATTTACCGGGGCCTACGAAAAACTGTTTTTT.

This chain links TRBV20-1 with TRBJ1-2; no reliable D call. CDR1 DFQATT and CDR2 SNEGSKA come from the germline V gene (reference sequence). The CDR3 extends over 10 amino acids. V was trimmed by 1 base and J by 6 bases, leaving 3 bases between them. In nucleotides, the CDR3 is TGCAGTGCTAGAGGTGATGGCTACACCTTC. Its protein is CSARGDGYTF.

The V call is TRBV11-3, the J call TRBJ2-1; 12 bases are shared with TRBD2. From germline, CDR1 is SGHNT and CDR2 YENEEA. This CDR3 spans 16 amino acids. V lost 3 bases to trimming and J lost 10 bases; unmatched junction nucleotides: 10. Written as DNA, the CDR3 is TGTGCCAGCAGCTTTTCTTCTAGCGGGGGGGCACGAGAGCAGTTCTTC. Amino acid sequence: CASSFSSSGGAREQFF. Supplemented by reference TRBV11-3 and TRBJ2-1, the full variable domain reads EAGVVQSPRYKIIEKKQPVAFWCNPISGHNTLYWYLQNLGQGPELLIRYENEEAVDDSQLPKDRFSAERLKGVDSTLKIQPAELGDSAVYLCASSFSSSGGAREQFFGPGTRLTVL.